This T cell receptor (beta chain) was obtained from a study of blood T cell repertoires in COVID-19 (dated by TCRdb to the early 2020s). About the full investigation: Samples from collaborators originated in the United States, Italy and Spain and spanned both the acute and convalescent phases of COVID-19. The prospective study material was composed of cDNA or gDNA derived from T cells, B-cell-depleted T cells, or PBMCs. Subjects who had been exposed to COVID-19, were actively infected with it, or had recovered from it provided the deeply sampled blood TCRbeta repertoires that made up the dataset. A freely available public database, intended as a resource for researchers studying the immune response to SARS-CoV-2, is where the repertoires were released. Samples were obtained from the ongoing ImmuneRACE study (first 160 participants) and from 1,000 to 1,500 subjects provided by 6 global collaborators. Nearly every sample came with metadata listing a de-identified subject ID, COVID-19 status, age in years and sex. Where available, HLA class I and class II types were obtained from metadata supplied by the sample provider rather than from assay-based typing.

Worth noting for this clone: No antigen is known for it. One base away there is no much larger clone; base qualities are not given.

Here is what the overall study found, with its caveats: Clinical and demographic metadata were provided uncurated, with the amount varying by source and participant.

TCRbeta CDR3 regions were amplified from genomic DNA using the immunoSEQ Assay, a bias-controlled multiplex PCR. The authors processed their data as follows. The number of nucleated cells in each sample was estimated by amplification of reference gene primers within the assay. To quantify the absolute abundance of each unique TCRbeta CDR3 rearrangement, sequence reads were collapsed and filtered. For each sample, productive Simpson clonality was calculated by taking the square root of Simpson's diversity index across productive rearrangements. This is the immuneACCESS table as TCRdb keeps it, with only in-frame sequences that have V and J called. A part of the clones is gone; compared with another copy, unresolved V genes explain less than half, and the rest is unexplained. V, J and clone size reflect that table, while D and trimming were determined from the DNA. This sample holds about 310,000 clones; 80% to 90% were observed only once. About 9.8% of the sample is taken by the ten largest.

Participants in the prospective study were aged about 18 to 95 years, lived in about two dozen United States geographic areas, and enrolled through a virtual design. In the prospective study, cohorts were assigned on the basis of participant-reported clinical history obtained from a screening survey and a study questionnaire. Recovered participants in ImmuneRACE Cohort 3 were defined as having two consecutive negative NP/OP PCR tests, clearance from a healthcare professional, or resolution of symptoms. Each participant in the prospective study had whole blood, serum and a nasopharyngeal or oropharyngeal swab collected by mobile phlebotomists. Participants in the prospective study had the option to provide additional blood draws and questionnaires over a roughly 2-month period. Before DNA extraction, blood samples from the prospective study were shipped at room temperature or frozen. The specimen sequenced was PBMCs or T cells enriched from blood (not recorded which). The clonotype was recovered from a young woman who had recovered from COVID-19.

The CDR3 region reads CASSSGTSDTYEQYF. The DNA sequence is given as TGTGCCAGCAGCTCCGGGACTAGCGATACCTACGAGCAGTACTTC. Rearrangement joined TRBV11-3 to TRBJ2-7; TRBD2 fits 10 bases in the junction. The CDR3 starts with the cysteine, ends with the phenylalanine, and has 15 residues. Only CDR3 DNA remains: 45 bases, in frame from the first base. CDR1 is given as SGHNT and CDR2 as YENEEA, both from the germline V gene. Trimmed from V: 4 bases; trimmed from J: 2 bases; junction bases lacking a gene match: 5.